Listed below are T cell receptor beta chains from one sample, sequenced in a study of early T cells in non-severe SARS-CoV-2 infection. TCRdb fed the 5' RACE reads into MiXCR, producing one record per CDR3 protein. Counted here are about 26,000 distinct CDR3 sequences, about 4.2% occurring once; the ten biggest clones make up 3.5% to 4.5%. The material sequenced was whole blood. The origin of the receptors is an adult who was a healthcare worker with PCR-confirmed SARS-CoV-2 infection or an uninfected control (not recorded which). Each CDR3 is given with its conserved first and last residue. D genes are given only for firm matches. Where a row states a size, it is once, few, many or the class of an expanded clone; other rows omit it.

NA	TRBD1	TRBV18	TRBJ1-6	CASSPGTGADNSPLHF	TGTGCCAGCTCACCAGGGACAGGGGCTGATAATTCACCCCTCCACTTT
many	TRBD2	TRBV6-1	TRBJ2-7	CASTPPVRLARRSGEQYF	TGTGCCAGCACCCCGCCTGTTAGACTAGCCAGGCGGAGTGGCGAGCAGTACTTC
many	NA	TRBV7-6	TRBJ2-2	CASSIYNSANTGELFF	TGTGCCAGCAGCATCTACAACAGCGCGAACACCGGGGAGCTGTTTTTT
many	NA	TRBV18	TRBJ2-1	CASSQIRDNEQFF	TGTGCCAGCTCACAAATTCGGGACAATGAGCAGTTCTTC
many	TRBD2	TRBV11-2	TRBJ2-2	CASSLVTSGSTGELFF	TGTGCCAGCAGCTTGGTGACTAGCGGGAGCACCGGGGAGCTGTTTTTT
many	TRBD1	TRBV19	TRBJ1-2	CASTTDRWDGYTF	TGTGCCAGTACCACGGACAGGTGGGATGGCTACACCTTC
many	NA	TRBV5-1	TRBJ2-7	CASRYETGRREQYF	TGCGCCAGCAGGTACGAAACAGGGAGGCGCGAGCAGTACTTC
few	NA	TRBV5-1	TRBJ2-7	CASSPDAGSRGGEQYF	TGCGCCAGCAGCCCAGACGCGGGAAGTAGGGGTGGCGAGCAGTACTTC
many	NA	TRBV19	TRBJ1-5	CASSISIFRGDNQPQHF	TGTGCCAGTAGTATTAGTATCTTTCGGGGAGACAATCAGCCCCAGCATTTT
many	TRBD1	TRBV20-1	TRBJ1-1	CSARESLGWTGTNTEAFF	TGCAGTGCTAGAGAGTCCCTTGGTTGGACAGGGACGAACACTGAAGCTTTCTTT
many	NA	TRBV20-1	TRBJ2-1	CSARGTGLSSYNEQFF	TGCAGTGCTAGAGGGACAGGACTAAGCTCCTACAATGAGCAGTTCTTC
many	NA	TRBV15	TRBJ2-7	CATSSYGEDEQYF	TGTGCCACCAGCAGTTACGGGGAGGACGAGCAGTACTTC
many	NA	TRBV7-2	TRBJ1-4	CASSFARSATNEKLFF	TGTGCCAGCAGCTTTGCCAGATCAGCAACTAATGAAAAACTGTTTTTT
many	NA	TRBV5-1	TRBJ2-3	CASSPGYTDTQYF	TGCGCCAGCAGCCCGGGCTACACAGATACGCAGTATTTT
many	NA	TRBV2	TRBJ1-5	CASSEIQGRRPQHF	TGTGCCAGCAGTGAAATTCAGGGGCGGCGGCCCCAGCATTTT
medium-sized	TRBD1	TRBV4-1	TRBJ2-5	CASSPGQGEETQYF	TGCGCCAGCAGCCCGGGACAGGGCGAAGAGACCCAGTACTTC
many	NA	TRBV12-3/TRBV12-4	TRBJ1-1	CASSTNTEAFF	TGTGCCAGCAGCACGAACACTGAAGCTTTCTTT
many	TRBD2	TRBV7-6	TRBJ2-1	CASSLEISGRAAEQFF	TGTGCCAGCAGCTTAGAAATAAGCGGGAGGGCCGCTGAGCAGTTCTTC
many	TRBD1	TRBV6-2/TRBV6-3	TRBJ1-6	CASSLGDSFSPLHF	TGTGCCAGCAGCCTTGGGGACAGCTTTTCACCCCTCCACTTT
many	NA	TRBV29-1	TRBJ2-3	CSVDRSPGGTDTQYF	TGCAGCGTTGATCGCAGTCCCGGCGGCACAGATACGCAGTATTTT
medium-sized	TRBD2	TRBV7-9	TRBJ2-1	CASSRTSGSDEQFF	TGTGCCAGCAGCCGGACTAGCGGGAGCGATGAGCAGTTCTTC
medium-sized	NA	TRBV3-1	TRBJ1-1	CASSLMNTEAFF	TGTGCCAGCAGCCTCATGAACACTGAAGCTTTCTTT
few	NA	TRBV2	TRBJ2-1	CASMVNEQFF	TGTGCCAGCATGGTCAATGAGCAGTTCTTC
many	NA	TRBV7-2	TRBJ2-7	CASSLAAGTAYEQYF	TGTGCCAGCAGCTTAGCAGCCGGGACGGCCTACGAGCAGTACTTC
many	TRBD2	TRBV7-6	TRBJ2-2	CASSLRLAGGPNTGELFF	TGTGCCAGCAGCCTAAGACTAGCGGGAGGGCCGAACACCGGGGAGCTGTTTTTT
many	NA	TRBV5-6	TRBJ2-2	CASSLAGTGAAGELFF	TGTGCCAGCAGCTTGGCCGGGACCGGGGCGGCCGGGGAGCTGTTTTTT
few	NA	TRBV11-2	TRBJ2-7	CASSLERVGEQYF	TGTGCCAGCAGCTTAGAGAGGGTTGGCGAGCAGTACTTC
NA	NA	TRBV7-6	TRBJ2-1	CASSKRGADEQFF	TGTGCCAGCAGTAAAAGAGGGGCGGATGAGCAGTTCTTC
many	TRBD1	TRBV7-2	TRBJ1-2	CASSLVHTGGPFYGYTF	TGTGCCAGCAGCTTAGTGCATACAGGGGGCCCGTTCTATGGCTACACCTTC
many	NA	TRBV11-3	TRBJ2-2	CASSLYTNTGELFF	TGTGCCAGCAGCTTATATACGAACACCGGGGAGCTGTTTTTT
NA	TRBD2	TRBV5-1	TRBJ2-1	CASSLLLAGEGNEQFF	TGCGCCAGCAGCTTGCTCCTAGCGGGAGAAGGCAATGAGCAGTTCTTC
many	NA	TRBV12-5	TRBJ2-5	CASGLGYGETQYF	TGTGCTAGTGGTTTGGGGTATGGGGAGACCCAGTACTTC
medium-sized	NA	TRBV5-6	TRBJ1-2	CASRNRRGYTF	TGTGCCAGCAGGAACCGGCGGGGCTACACCTTC
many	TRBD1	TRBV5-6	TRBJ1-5	CASSLGPETGGAISNQPQHF	TGTGCCAGCAGCTTGGGTCCGGAGACAGGGGGCGCAATAAGCAATCAGCCCCAGCATTTT
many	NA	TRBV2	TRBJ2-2	CASSEKWATGELFF	TGTGCCAGCAGTGAAAAGTGGGCCACCGGGGAGCTGTTTTTT
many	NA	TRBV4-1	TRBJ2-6	CASSLTADSGANVLTF	TGCGCCAGCAGCCTTACTGCTGATTCTGGGGCCAACGTCCTGACTTTC
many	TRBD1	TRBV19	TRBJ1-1	CASKGQGDTEAFF	TGTGCCAGTAAAGGACAGGGCGACACTGAAGCTTTCTTT
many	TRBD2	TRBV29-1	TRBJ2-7	CSVGTGTSREQYF	TGCAGCGTGGGTACCGGGACTAGTCGCGAGCAGTACTTC
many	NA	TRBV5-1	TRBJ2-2	CASSFGTLAGELFF	TGCGCCAGCAGCTTTGGGACATTGGCCGGGGAGCTGTTTTTT
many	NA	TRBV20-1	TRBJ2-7	CSASHEASREQYF	TGCAGTGCTAGCCACGAGGCATCTCGAGAGCAGTACTTC
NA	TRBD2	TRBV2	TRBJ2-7	CASSGIAGGSYEQYF	TGTGCCAGCAGTGGAATAGCGGGGGGGTCCTACGAGCAGTACTTC
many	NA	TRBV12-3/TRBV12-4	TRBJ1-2	CASREVYGSGYTF	TGTGCCAGCAGGGAGGTATACGGGAGCGGCTACACCTTC
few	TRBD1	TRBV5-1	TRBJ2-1	CASSWGQGGDEFF	TGCGCCAGCAGCTGGGGACAGGGAGGCGATGAGTTCTTC
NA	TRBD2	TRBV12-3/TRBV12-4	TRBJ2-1	CASSSRLASYNEQFF	TGTGCCAGCAGTTCTCGACTAGCTTCCTACAATGAGCAGTTCTTC
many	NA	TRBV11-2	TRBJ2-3	CASSWDRAVDTQYF	TGTGCCAGCAGCTGGGATCGAGCGGTAGATACGCAGTATTTT
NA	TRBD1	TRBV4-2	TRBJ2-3	CASSLNVWDRATDTQYF	TGTGCCAGCAGCCTAAATGTTTGGGACAGGGCTACAGATACGCAGTATTTT
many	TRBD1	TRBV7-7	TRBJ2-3	CASSSGQGVSDTQYF	TGTGCCAGCAGCTCGGGACAGGGGGTATCAGATACGCAGTATTTT
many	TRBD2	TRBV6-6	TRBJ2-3	CASRTTSGSGTDTQYF	TGTGCCAGCAGAACGACTAGCGGGAGTGGGACAGATACGCAGTATTTT
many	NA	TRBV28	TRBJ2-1	CASSLSSAMNEQFF	TGTGCCAGCAGTTTAAGTAGTGCTATGAATGAGCAGTTCTTC
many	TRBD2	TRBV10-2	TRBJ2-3	CASSDGRTRRPDTQYF	TGCGCCAGCAGTGACGGGAGGACAAGGCGTCCAGATACGCAGTATTTT
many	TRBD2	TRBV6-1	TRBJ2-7	CASRVTRLAGYEQYF	TGTGCCAGCAGGGTCACCAGACTAGCGGGATACGAGCAGTACTTC
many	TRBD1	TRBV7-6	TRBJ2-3	CASSFTGGRTDTQYF	TGTGCCAGCAGCTTCACAGGGGGCCGGACAGATACGCAGTATTTT
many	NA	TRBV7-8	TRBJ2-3	CASSLAYGLARGDTQYF	TGTGCCAGCAGCTTAGCTTATGGTCTAGCTAGGGGGGATACGCAGTATTTT
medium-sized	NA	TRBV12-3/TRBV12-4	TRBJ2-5	CASSLGQGDQETQYF	TGTGCCAGCAGTTTAGGGCAGGGCGATCAAGAGACCCAGTACTTC